This T cell receptor (beta chain) is from a study of identifying expanded T cells in peripheral blood. Germline assignment: CDR1 MNHEY and CDR2 SMNVEV (reference sequence). CDR3 length: 15 amino acids. Germline trimming cut 0 bases from V and 6 bases from J; bases unmatched to any gene: 6. Overall study results and limits: Technical replicates showed roughly 1.2 changed clones; two weeks roughly 16; four weeks 19.

The protocol was immunoSEQ multiplex PCR, while the TCRdb copy is restricted to in-frame clones and leaves out a portion. The top ten hold just under 4.5% of the sample, which has roughly 86,000 clones, roughly 81% seen once. Notes on this clone: Antigen unknown.

No infections or other immune events were documented during collection. Sequenced input: blood. This receptor was obtained from a person aged 18 to 75 in good health. The genes are TRBV27 and TRBJ2-7, with TRBD2 matching 9 bases. CDR3 DNA: TGTGCCAGCAGTTTATCCGGTGGTAGCGGGGGCGAGCAGTACTTC. Translating gives CASSLSGGSGGEQYF.